Listed below are T cell receptor beta chains from one sample, sequenced in a study of CD8+ T cells in alopecia areata. The assay was immunoSEQ multiplex PCR, and TCRdb's table has in-frame clones only and misses some. The sample lists 200,000 or so clones; 55% to 75% were seen once. This sample comprised CD4+ T cells sorted from blood, obtained at week 24, from a patient treated with tofacitinib. These receptors came from a human donor with alopecia areata. Both conserved end residues are part of each CDR3. D genes are given only for firm matches. Size values are once, few and many counts, or a class for expanded clones, and some rows have none.

v_call	j_call	clone_size	d_call	cdr3_aa	cdr3_nt
TRBV10-3	TRBJ2-2	medium-sized	TRBD1	CAIGQGRTGELFF	TGTGCCATTGGACAGGGGCGCACCGGGGAGCTGTTTTTT
TRBV5-1	TRBJ2-5	-	TRBD1	CASSLGWDRAEETQYF	TGCGCCAGCAGCTTGGGATGGGACAGGGCCGAAGAGACCCAGTACTTC
TRBV6-5	TRBJ2-5	-	-	CASSASGVQETQYF	TGTGCCAGCAGTGCTTCAGGGGTCCAAGAGACCCAGTACTTC
TRBV28	TRBJ1-2	once	TRBD1	CASSHGQGNLGNYGYTF	TGTGCCAGCAGCCACGGACAGGGGAATTTGGGGAACTATGGCTACACCTTC
TRBV9	TRBJ1-2	-	TRBD1	CASSPRTGGDGYTF	TGTGCCAGCAGCCCTCGGACAGGGGGGGATGGCTACACCTTC
TRBV2	TRBJ1-2	once	TRBD1	CASSEWGTGRGYGYTF	TGTGCCAGCAGTGAATGGGGGACAGGGAGAGGCTATGGCTACACCTTC
TRBV19	TRBJ1-5	-	-	CASRFGGGSPQHF	TGTGCCAGTAGGTTCGGGGGAGGCTCGCCCCAGCATTTT
TRBV7-2	TRBJ2-7	few	TRBD2	CASNWAAGGHYEQYF	TGTGCCAGCAACTGGGCAGCGGGAGGACACTACGAGCAGTACTTC
TRBV4-2	TRBJ2-7	-	-	CASSQDAGTGTYEQYF	TGTGCCAGCAGCCAGGATGCCGGGACGGGGACCTACGAGCAGTACTTC
TRBV30	TRBJ1-2	-	TRBD1	CAWSPQDRGLSYGYTF	TGTGCCTGGAGTCCTCAAGACAGGGGTTTAAGCTATGGCTACACCTTC
TRBV4-2	TRBJ1-2	few	-	CASSQDPGLLPNTF	TGTGCCAGCAGCCAAGATCCCGGCCTCTTGCCCAACACCTTC
TRBV6-1	TRBJ1-5	-	-	CASSERRNQPQHF	TGTGCCAGCAGTGAAAGAAGAAATCAGCCCCAGCATTTT
TRBV4-1	TRBJ2-1	few	TRBD2	CASSQIAGGPPYNEQFF	TGCGCCAGCAGCCAAATAGCGGGAGGGCCCCCCTACAATGAGCAGTTCTTC
TRBV5-1	TRBJ2-1	-	-	CASSWGAGPSEQFF	TGCGCCAGCAGCTGGGGCGCGGGTCCCAGTGAGCAGTTCTTC
TRBV15	TRBJ1-1	-	-	CATSRVSPSTEAFF	TGTGCCACCAGCAGAGTCAGTCCGAGCACTGAAGCTTTCTTT
TRBV29-1	TRBJ1-1	-	-	CSVDEAFF	TGCAGCGTTGATGAAGCTTTCTTT
TRBV29-1	TRBJ2-3	-	-	CSVGWPAGRKYF	TGCAGCGTTGGATGGCCAGCCGGAAGAAAGTATTTT
TRBV9	TRBJ1-2	-	-	CASSVIEGFGYTF	TGTGCCAGCAGCGTAATAGAAGGGTTCGGCTACACCTTC
TRBV9	TRBJ1-2	-	-	CASSGEKGAYGYTF	TGTGCCAGCAGCGGGGAGAAAGGGGCCTATGGCTACACCTTC